What follows is one T cell receptor beta chain and its context. The antigen is not known. Other nucleotide sequences from this sample produce the same CDR3. All participating donors were Caucasian adults from Nashville, Tennessee. Trimming stripped 2 bases from V and 0 bases from J, with 7 bases between. Per germline, CDR1 MNHEY and CDR2 SMNVEV (reference sequence). CDR3 size: 15 residues. This record comes from a study of shared clonotypes between healthy human individuals. Study-wide points: Only a few donors were included, so the genetic and exposure-history diversity represented was limited. Estimated clonotype richness was generally higher in naive than memory subsets. Depth of sequencing was expected to influence donor clonotype sharing.

Profiling relied on immunoSEQ multiplex PCR, and the TCRdb table lists in-frame clones only, not all of them. The sample lists around 2.3 million clones; roughly 95% were seen once. The sequencing sample was made of naive CD4+ T cells sorted from blood. As to subset: CD45RA+ positively selected. The receptor was isolated from a man between 18 and 29 years old in good health. V is TRBV27 and J is TRBJ2-2, with a possible D match to TRBD1 (5 bases). The CDR3: CASSLGAANTGELFF. The CDR3 DNA is TGTGCCAGCAGTTTAGGGGCAGCGAACACCGGGGAGCTGTTTTTT.